The 21 T cell receptor beta chains reported below all come from one sample, sequenced in a study of Ad26.COV2.S vaccination and SARS-CoV-2 variants. Sequencing used immunoSEQ multiplex PCR; TCRdb keeps in-frame clones, though not all of them. Of roughly 100,000 clones listed, over 60% were seen once; the top ten hold around 16%. Material: peripheral blood, obtained after recovery from COVID-19. These TCRs come from a human donor who had recovered from COVID-19.

In its sample, this clone was seen a few times. This chain joins TRBV28 and TRBJ2-1, with D unclear. The CDR3 is made up of 12 amino acids. CDR1 is MDHEN and CDR2 is SYDVKM in the germline V gene. V was trimmed by 1 base and J by 6 bases, leaving 4 bases between them. For the CDR3, the DNA is TGTGCCAGCAGTTTATCCATCAATGAGCAGTTCTTC. Encoded protein: CASSLSINEQFF.

The J gene is TRBJ1-2, the V gene TRBV5-6; D not certain. Germline V gene data show CDR1 as SGHDT and CDR2 as YYEEEE. V lost 2 bases, J lost 7 bases, and 15 bases lay in between. This CDR3 comprises 14 residues. CDR3 protein: CASSFERREGGYTF. The DNA for the CDR3 is TGTGCCAGCAGCTTCGAAAGGAGGGAAGGTGGCTACACCTTC.

This chain links TRBV24-1 with TRBJ1-2; D is unresolved. The V gene's germline CDR1 is KGHDR and CDR2 SFDVKD. The CDR3 length is 13 residues. V shed 1 base and J shed 8 bases, with 10 bases lying between them. The CDR3 DNA is TGTGCCACCAGTGATTTCGGAGGGTACGGCTACACCTTC. As protein: CATSDFGGYGYTF.

This chain uses TRBV12-5 with TRBJ1-2; TRBD1 might be the D (5 bases). The V and J ends lost 3 bases and 4 bases respectively, with 9 bases between them. This CDR3 has 13 residues. CDR1 LGHNT and CDR2 FRNRAP come from the germline V gene. In nucleotides, the CDR3 is TGTGCTAGTGGTTTCGGGGGAACCTATGGCTACACCTTC. It is translated as CASGFGGTYGYTF.

This clone was seen only once. The rearrangement uses TRBV7-9 and TRBJ1-2; no clear D gene. Germline-derived CDR1 and CDR2 are SEHNR and FQNEAQ (reference sequence). V shed 1 base and J shed 4 bases, with 10 bases lying between them. There are 14 residues in the CDR3. CDR3 nucleotides: TGTGCCAGCAGCTTAGAGGGAACTTTCTATGGCTACACCTTC. The encoded protein is CASSLEGTFYGYTF.

V is TRBV5-6 and J is TRBJ1-1; D perhaps matches TRBD1 (6 bases). This CDR3 spans 16 amino acids. Germline-derived CDR1 and CDR2 are SGHDT and YYEEEE. V lost 4 bases and J lost 4, with 20 bases in between. The CDR3 here is CASSQGWGLRFTEAFF. CDR3 coding DNA: TGTGCCAGCAGCCAAGGATGGGGGCTCAGGTTCACTGAAGCTTTCTTT.

This clone appeared many times. V and J are TRBV7-3 and TRBJ1-2; D might be TRBD1 (6 bases). Trimming took 1 base from V and 0 from J, leaving 21 bases between them. Germline CDR1 and CDR2: SGHTA and FQGTGA. This CDR3 has 19 amino acids. Written as DNA, the CDR3 is TGTGCCAGCAGCTTAAAGTTTACCTGCCAGGGACAATCTAACTATGGCTACACCTTC. Residues: CASSLKFTCQGQSNYGYTF.

V usage is TRBV2 and J usage is TRBJ2-7, with a tentative D call TRBD1 (5 bases). Germline CDR1 reads SNHLY; CDR2 reads FYNNEI. This CDR3 comprises 12 residues. V dropped 4 bases and J dropped 8 bases, with 12 bases sitting between them. The CDR3 reads CASSGYVDKQYF. CDR3 nucleotides: TGTGCCAGCAGTGGATACGTGGACAAGCAGTACTTC.

This clone was seen once. The gene calls are TRBV2 and TRBJ2-3; D not certain. The V end was cut by 3 bases, the J end by 0 bases, with 13 bases between. The CDR3 has 16 amino acids. Germline assignment: CDR1 SNHLY and CDR2 FYNNEI. The CDR3 loop is CASSDLSGQSTDTQYF. The DNA for the CDR3 is TGTGCCAGCAGTGATCTTAGTGGGCAGAGCACAGATACGCAGTATTTT.

The genes are TRBV6-5 and TRBJ1-1; 8 positions agree with TRBD1. V lost 6 bases to trimming and J lost 1 base; unmatched junction nucleotides: 7. This CDR3 has 15 residues. Germline V gene lookup returns CDR1 MNHEY and CDR2 SVGAGI. CDR3: CASSRQGTGNTEAFF. In nucleotides, the CDR3 is TGTGCCAGCAGCCGACAAGGGACAGGGAACACTGAAGCTTTCTTT.

The chain uses TRBV28 and TRBJ1-4; 7 nucleotides agree with TRBD1. Germline CDR1 MDHEN, CDR2 SYDVKM. The V gene end was trimmed by 6 bases and the J gene end by 5 bases; junction bases not matched to a gene: 9. The CDR3 is 15 residues long. CDR3 sequence: CASSPKPGQNEKLFF. CDR3 nucleotides: TGTGCCAGCAGCCCCAAACCGGGACAGAATGAAAAACTGTTTTTT. Combining the CDR3 with reference TRBV28 and TRBJ1-4 gives the whole variable domain DVKVTQSSRYLVKRTGEKVFLECVQDMDHENMFWYRQDPGLGLRLIYFSYDVKMKEKGDIPEGYSVSREKKERFSLILESASTNQTSMYLCASSPKPGQNEKLFFGSGTQLSVL.

This chain connects TRBV19 to TRBJ1-2; D is perhaps TRBD1 (5 bases). The CDR3 consists of 17 residues. The V gene's germline CDR1 is LNHDA and CDR2 SQIVND (reference sequence). V shed 6 bases and J shed 5 bases, with 25 bases lying between them. CDR3 nucleotide sequence: TGTGCCAGTAGCGATAACGTGGGGCCAGGGCTCCAATATGGCTACACCTTC. It translates to CASSDNVGPGLQYGYTF. The whole variable domain, filled in from reference TRBV19 and TRBJ1-2, reads DGGITQSPKYLFRKEGQNVTLSCEQNLNHDAMYWYRQDPGQGLRLIYYSQIVNDFQKGDIAEGYSVSREKKESFPLTVTSAQKNPTAFYLCASSDNVGPGLQYGYTFGSGTRLTVV.

The chain uses TRBV9 and TRBJ2-3; TRBD2 might be the D (5 bases). The CDR3 is made up of 14 amino acids. Trimming took off 1 base at V and 5 bases at J, with 11 bases between the two ends. CDR1 is SGDLS, CDR2 YYNGEE, per germline. CDR3 in amino acids: CASSVSLGRDTQYF. The CDR3 bases are TGTGCCAGCAGCGTAAGCCTTGGGAGAGATACGCAGTATTTT.

The gene calls are TRBV29-1 and TRBJ2-1; 10 bases match TRBD1. Germline-derived CDR1 and CDR2 are SQVTM and ANQGSEA. The V gene end was trimmed by 5 bases and the J gene end by 8 bases; junction bases not matched to a gene: 6. CDR3 length: 13 amino acids. The DNA of the CDR3 is TGCAGCGTTTCGGGACAGGGGTCCGATGAGCAGTTCTTC. Protein product: CSVSGQGSDEQFF.

The chain couples TRBV28 to TRBJ1-2, with no clear D. CDR3 length: 12 amino acids. The ends were cut back, 1 base at V and 8 bases at J, with 8 bases in the middle. The germline gives CDR1 MDHEN, CDR2 SYDVKM. The CDR3 sequence is CASSLFGVGYTF. DNA for the CDR3: TGTGCCAGCAGTTTATTTGGGGTCGGCTACACCTTC.

This chain connects TRBV28 to TRBJ2-7; no clear D. This CDR3 is built from 14 residues. The V and J ends lost 6 bases and 0 bases respectively, with 12 bases between them. Per the germline V gene, CDR1 is MDHEN and CDR2 is SYDVKM. Written as DNA, the CDR3 is TGTGCCAGCAGCGAACCGGGCTCCTCCTACGAGCAGTACTTC. Protein: CASSEPGSSYEQYF.

The J gene is TRBJ2-2, the V gene TRBV19, with D tentatively TRBD2 (5 bases). Germline CDR1 reads LNHDA; CDR2 reads SQIVND (reference sequence). The CDR3 has 16 residues. With 5 bases removed from V and 4 bases from J, the gap between germline ends came to 17 bases. The CDR3 DNA reads as TGTGCCAGTAGTGGAAGGAGCGGCATGAGCACCGGGGAGCTGTTTTTT. Amino acid sequence: CASSGRSGMSTGELFF.

The chain carries TRBV6-1 and TRBJ2-2; TRBD2 might be the D (5 bases). Germline assignment: CDR1 MNHNS and CDR2 SASEGT. V shed 1 base and J shed 5 bases, with 8 bases lying between them. CDR3 length equals 14 residues. The CDR3, as DNA: TGTGCCAGCAGTGAAGGTTGGAGGACCGGGGAGCTGTTTTTT. Translation gives CASSEGWRTGELFF.

The CDR3 loop is CASSEWNEQFF. The CDR3 DNA reads TGTGCCAGCAGTGAGTGGAATGAGCAGTTCTTC. The rearrangement links TRBV2 to TRBJ2-1; D unresolved. The CDR3 spans 11 residues. V was shortened by 3 bases and J by 7 bases, with 4 bases between the two germline ends. Germline V gene lookup returns CDR1 SNHLY and CDR2 FYNNEI.

The rearrangement joins TRBV7-9 to TRBJ1-6; maybe TRBD1 (6 bases). Germline V CDR1 and CDR2: SEHNR, FQNEAQ (reference sequence). Trimming pared 10 bases from V and 3 bases from J, leaving 25 bases between. This CDR3 region has 18 residues. CDR3 sequence (DNA): TGTGCCACCCTGGGACACGGGCCCTCGGCGGTCTATAATTCACCCCTCCACTTT. This translates into CATLGHGPSAVYNSPLHF.

The rearrangement links TRBV28 to TRBJ2-7, with TRBD1 as a possible D gene (6 bases). CDR3 length: 14 amino acids. CDR1 and CDR2 (germline): MDHEN, SYDVKM. The germline V and J ends were trimmed by 5 bases and 4 bases, with 15 bases remaining between them. The CDR3: CASSTTLTGYEQYF. CDR3 nucleotides: TGTGCCAGCAGTACCACCCTTACAGGGTACGAGCAGTACTTC.